Presented here are 23 T cell receptor beta chains from one specimen sequenced in a study of a mutant IDH1 vaccine in newly diagnosed glioma listed by TCRdb under 2021. Per the publication, the time point label means: week 23, last vaccination. Every vaccine dose consisted of 300 ug of a 20-mer mutant IDH1 peptide in Montanide, administered subcutaneously together with topical imiquimod. Library construction relied on the immunoSEQ multiplex PCR assay. This is the immuneACCESS table as TCRdb keeps it, with only in-frame sequences that have V and J called. A part of the clones is gone; compared with another copy, unresolved V genes explain less than half, and the rest is unexplained. Counted in this sample were roughly 43,000 clones; about four fifths of them appeared once. 2% to 2.5% of the sample belongs to the ten largest clones. These receptors have no identified antigens. The sequenced sample was PBMCs, obtained from a glioma patient whose treatment included an IDH1 peptide vaccine. The receptors derive from a woman younger than 35 with glioma. Some clones in this sample may be carry-over from other donors' samples.

The rearrangement joins TRBV2 to TRBJ2-2; 8 bases agree with TRBD2. V lost 11 bases, J lost 3 bases, and 8 bases stayed unmatched. The germline V gene has CDR1 SNHLY and CDR2 FYNNEI. This CDR3 contains 14 residues. In DNA, the CDR3 is TGTGCCGGGTTACTAGCGGAGTACACCGGGGAGCTGTTTTTT. Translated: CAGLLAEYTGELFF.

This clone was observed a single time. The rearrangement joins TRBV18 to TRBJ1-1, with D perhaps matching TRBD1 (6 bases). Trimming removed 6 bases at V and 6 bases at J, with 14 bases between. The CDR3 runs 13 residues. The germline V gene has CDR1 KGHSH and CDR2 LQKENI. The CDR3 nucleotides read TGTGCCAGCTCTCTCGGGGGCGTCGCTGAAGCTTTCTTT. Encoded protein: CASSLGGVAEAFF. The entire variable domain, with the rest obtained from reference TRBV18 and TRBJ1-1, is as follows: NAGVMQNPRHLVRRRGQEARLRCSPMKGHSHVYWYRQLPEEGLKFMVYLQKENIIDESGMPKERFSAEFPKEGPSILRIQQVVRGDSAAYFCASSLGGVAEAFFGQGTRLTVV.

This sequence joins TRBV7-2 and TRBJ2-7; tentatively, D is TRBD1 (6 bases). Germline V gives CDR1 SGHTA, CDR2 FQGNSA. Trimming removed 5 bases at V and 4 bases at J, with 6 bases between. The CDR3 is 11 amino acids. CDR3 DNA: TGTGCCAGCAGCACAGGGTACGAGCAGTACTTC. It is translated as CASSTGYEQYF.

This clone was recorded once. The chain employs TRBV4-1 and TRBJ2-1, with TRBD2 identical over 9 bases. V was pared by 0 bases and J by 4 bases, with 7 bases of the junction left unmatched. The CDR3 is made up of 17 amino acids. Germline loops: CDR1 MGHRA, CDR2 YSYEKL. CDR3 protein: CASSQEIASGKYNEQFF. The CDR3 nucleotides are TGCGCCAGCAGCCAAGAAATAGCTAGCGGGAAGTACAATGAGCAGTTCTTC.

The chain joins TRBV7-2 to TRBJ1-2, with 9 bases identical to TRBD1. This CDR3 is 14 amino acids long. V trimming: 5 bases; J trimming: 3 bases; junction bases outside the gene matches: 4. Per germline, CDR1 SGHTA and CDR2 FQGNSA. The CDR3 spells CASSTRQGDYGYTF. In DNA form, the CDR3 reads TGTGCCAGCAGCACTCGACAGGGGGACTATGGCTACACCTTC. The whole variable domain, remainder taken from reference TRBV7-2 and TRBJ1-2, is GAGVSQSPSNKVTEKGKDVELRCDPISGHTALYWYRQSLGQGLEFLIYFQGNSAPDKSGLPSDRFSAERTGGSVSTLTIQRTQQEDSAVYLCASSTRQGDYGYTFGSGTRLTVV.

V usage is TRBV7-9 and J usage is TRBJ2-7; D possibly corresponds to TRBD2 (7 bases). The ends were cut back, 5 bases at V and 7 bases at J, with 18 bases in the middle. The CDR3 spans 14 residues. The V gene's germline CDR1 is SEHNR and CDR2 FQNEAQ (reference sequence). The CDR3 is CASSPHGGTREQYF. The CDR3 nucleotides read TGTGCCAGCAGCCCCCACGGGGGGACACGAGAGCAGTACTTC.

V is TRBV5-4 and J is TRBJ2-7, with D perhaps TRBD1 or TRBD2 (5 bases each). Per germline, CDR1 SGHNT and CDR2 YYREEE (reference sequence). CDR3 length equals 14 residues. Deletions cut 2 bases from V and 3 bases from J, with 12 bases between. CDR3 DNA sequence: TGTGCCAGCAGCTTCGGGGCGACCCACTACGAGCAGTACTTC. Translation: CASSFGATHYEQYF. Supplemented by reference TRBV5-4 and TRBJ2-7, the full variable domain reads ETGVTQSPTHLIKTRGQQVTLRCSSQSGHNTVSWYQQALGQGPQFIFQYYREEENGRGNFPPRFSGLQFPNYSSELNVNALELDDSALYLCASSFGATHYEQYFGPGTRLTVT.

V gene TRBV6-6 combines with J gene TRBJ2-5; D call uncertain. The V gene lost 2 bases and the J gene lost 5 bases, with 12 bases spanning the gap. This CDR3 spans 14 amino acids. Germline V gene sequence: CDR1 MNHNY, CDR2 SVGAGI (reference sequence). CDR3 DNA sequence: TGTGCCAGCAGTTACATCTGGATTTGGGAGACCCAGTACTTC. Translating gives CASSYIWIWETQYF.

The table lists this clone with a count of one. This sequence joins TRBV5-4 and TRBJ2-5; tentatively, D is TRBD1 (5 bases). CDR3 length equals 15 residues. V was cut by 4 bases and J by 1 base, with 14 bases left in between. In germline, CDR1 is SGHNT, CDR2 YYREEE (reference sequence). The CDR3 sequence: CASSRQTVIQETQYF. Here the CDR3 DNA reads TGTGCCAGCAGCCGTCAGACAGTTATCCAAGAGACCCAGTACTTC.

CDR3 coding DNA: TGTGCCAGCAGTGAAGCGGTTTGGGCAGTTAATGAAAAACTGTTTTTT. Encoded protein: CASSEAVWAVNEKLFF. This chain uses TRBV6-1 with TRBJ1-4; D gene unclear. The V end lost 0 bases, the J end lost 4 bases, and 12 bases lay between the germline ends. CDR1 is MNHNS, CDR2 SASEGT, per germline. The CDR3 totals 16 residues.

The chain has TRBV13 and TRBJ2-7, with D unclear. Germline V gene sequence: CDR1 PRHDT, CDR2 FYEKMQ (reference sequence). Trimming stripped 0 bases from V and 1 base from J, with 7 bases between. This CDR3 has 14 amino acids. CDR3 sequence reads: CASSLGARSYEQYF. The CDR3 coding sequence is TGTGCCAGCAGCTTAGGTGCCAGATCCTACGAGCAGTACTTC.

The chain couples TRBV5-1 to TRBJ2-2; no definite D call. CDR1 and CDR2 (germline): SGHRS, YFSETQ. The CDR3 has 13 amino acids. Trimming took 5 bases from V and 6 from J, leaving 11 bases between them. The CDR3 loop reads CASSTGFAGELFF. The CDR3 nucleotides are TGCGCCAGCAGTACTGGGTTTGCCGGGGAGCTGTTTTTT.

This clone was counted between two and nine times. V and J are TRBV2 and TRBJ1-1, with a tentative D call TRBD1 (6 bases). CDR1 is SNHLY, CDR2 FYNNEI, per germline. The CDR3 spans 14 residues. V dropped 2 bases and J dropped 1 base, with 8 bases sitting between them. CDR3 coding DNA: TGTGCCAGCAGTGAACAGGGGCCGAACACTGAAGCTTTCTTT. Amino acids: CASSEQGPNTEAFF.

The J gene is TRBJ1-1, the V gene TRBV5-1, with a tentative D call TRBD1 (5 bases). V lost 4 bases and J lost 0, with 19 bases in between. The germline gives CDR1 SGHRS, CDR2 YFSETQ. The CDR3 has 17 amino acids. The CDR3 reads CASSPGRREGVNTEAFF. CDR3 nucleotide sequence: TGCGCCAGCAGCCCCGGACGAAGAGAAGGGGTGAACACTGAAGCTTTCTTT.

This chain links TRBV9 with TRBJ2-7; D possibly uses TRBD1 or TRBD2 (5 bases each). Deletions cut 3 bases from V and 2 bases from J, with 12 bases between. The CDR3 is made up of 14 amino acids. Germline V gene lookup returns CDR1 SGDLS and CDR2 YYNGEE. The CDR3 coding sequence is TGTGCCAGCAGCGAGGGACCTGGGCCCTACGAGCAGTACTTC. It specifies CASSEGPGPYEQYF.

Comments on this clone: Compared with germline, one end of the junction differs, possibly owing to a read error. The chain has TRBV11-2 and TRBJ2-5; D may match TRBD1 or TRBD2 (5 bases each). The germline V gene has CDR1 SGHAT and CDR2 FQNNGV. The CDR3 loop spans 16 amino acids. In DNA, the CDR3 is TGTGCCAGCAGCCGTCCCGGGACCCCCAACCAGGAGACCCAGTACTTC. Amino acids: CASSRPGTPNQETQYF.

The J gene is TRBJ2-1, the V gene TRBV14; 8 bases agree with TRBD2. Germline-derived CDR1 and CDR2 are SGHDN and FVKESK. V lost 0 bases, J lost 15 bases, and 16 bases stayed unmatched. The CDR3 loop spans 16 amino acids. CDR3 in DNA: TGTGCCAGCAGCCAAGATACGGGAGGGCCGATTCCACCCGGGTTCTTC. Translating it yields CASSQDTGGPIPPGFF.

The genes are TRBV19 and TRBJ1-2, with TRBD1 as a possible D gene (5 bases). Trimming removed 5 bases at V and 3 bases at J, with 13 bases between. This CDR3 comprises 14 residues. The germline gives CDR1 LNHDA, CDR2 SQIVND (reference sequence). This CDR3 reads CASSLRGLYYGYTF. CDR3 in DNA: TGTGCCAGTAGTTTGAGGGGACTCTACTATGGCTACACCTTC.

V is TRBV7-8 and J is TRBJ1-2; 8 bases fit TRBD1. V lost 2 bases to trimming and J lost 0 bases; unmatched junction nucleotides: 5. CDR1 SGHVS and CDR2 FQNEAQ come from the germline V gene. The CDR3 length is 16 residues. CDR3 loop: CASSLRPQGANYGYTF. For the CDR3, the DNA is TGTGCCAGCAGCTTAAGGCCACAGGGGGCTAACTATGGCTACACCTTC.

V is TRBV5-1 and J is TRBJ2-1, with D tentatively TRBD2 (5 bases). There are 12 residues in the CDR3. CDR1 and CDR2 (germline): SGHRS, YFSETQ. The V and J ends lost 4 bases and 8 bases respectively, with 10 bases between them. This chain's CDR3 is CASSLLRDEQFF. CDR3 bases: TGCGCCAGCAGCCTCCTGAGGGATGAGCAGTTCTTC. Complete variable domain (other parts from reference TRBV5-1 and TRBJ2-1): KAGVTQTPRYLIKTRGQQVTLSCSPISGHRSVSWYQQTPGQGLQFLFEYFSETQRNKGNFPGRFSGRQFSNSRSEMNVSTLELGDSALYLCASSLLRDEQFFGPGTRLTVL.

The gene calls are TRBV5-1 and TRBJ1-2; D gene unclear. Between the trimmed V and J ends, which lost 2 bases and 3 bases, there was a span of 8 bases. This CDR3 is built from 13 residues. Germline CDR1 and CDR2: SGHRS and YFSETQ. CDR3 protein: CASSFEGDYGYTF. CDR3 coding DNA: TGCGCCAGCAGCTTTGAGGGTGACTATGGCTACACCTTC.

This clone was seen more than once but under ten times. The chain recombines TRBV5-1 with TRBJ2-7; possible D gene TRBD2, 6 bases. CDR1 and CDR2 from the germline V gene are SGHRS and YFSETQ. This CDR3 is 17 amino acids long. V was shortened by 4 bases and J by 0 bases, with 20 bases between the two germline ends. The chain's CDR3 is CASSLIGGTVSSYEQYF. CDR3 coding DNA: TGCGCCAGCAGCCTGATAGGCGGGACTGTGAGCTCCTACGAGCAGTACTTC.

The V and J genes are TRBV25-1 and TRBJ1-2; no definite D call. Trimming took 4 bases from V and 6 from J, leaving 15 bases between them. The CDR3 loop spans 14 amino acids. Germline CDR1 and CDR2: MGHDK and SYGVNS. CDR3 nucleotide sequence: TGTGCCAGCAGTGTAGACTGGGGTGGGGATGGCTACACCTTC. This translates into CASSVDWGGDGYTF.